This T cell receptor beta chain is drawn from a study of shared clonotypes between healthy human individuals. The CDR3 loop spans 13 amino acids. J gave up 0 bases and V 10 bases, and 5 bases lay outside the gene matches. Germline assignment: CDR1 MNHEY and CDR2 SMNVEV (reference sequence). Those who donated were healthy HIV-negative adults, with no recent acute infections or vaccinations reported. Repertoires were generated with immunoSEQ multiplex PCR, while TCRdb's copy carries only in-frame clones and drops some. The sample holds about 460,000 clones, roughly three quarters seen once. Sequenced material: PBMCs. The clonotype originates from a woman aged 40 to 50 in good health. Some clones in this sample may be carry-over from other donors' samples. The chain joins TRBV27 to TRBJ2-7; 8 nucleotides agree with TRBD1. The CDR3 region has the DNA TGTGCCATTGGGACAGGAGCCTCCTACGAGCAGTACTTC. Its translation is CAIGTGASYEQYF.